This is a list of T cell receptor beta chains from one sample in a study of blood T cells in healthy people across ages. TCRdb analysed the 5' RACE reads with MiXCR anew, one entry per CDR3 protein. The sample contains about 1.7 million distinct CDR3 sequences, approximately 30% of which appear only once. The sequencing input was blood. These receptor sequences come from a woman aged 30 to 39 in good health. CDR3s include the opening cysteine and the closing phenylalanine or tryptophan. The D gene is left open where the match is weak. Size tells how often a clone was seen (once, few, many) or the class of an expanded clone, and some rows leave it out.

CDR3 DNA: TGTGCCAGCAGCGTCCTTAGCGGGGGCACGTACAATGAGCAGTTCTTC
CDR3 protein: CASSVLSGGTYNEQFF
clone size: -
V gene: TRBV5-5
D gene: TRBD2
J gene: TRBJ2-1

CDR3 DNA: TGTGCCAGCAGCTTAGTGGGGGGACAGCTCCAGGGGGCTAGACGGAATGAGCAGTTCTTC
CDR3 protein: CASSLVGGQLQGARRNEQFF
clone size: many
V gene: TRBV7-2
D gene: TRBD1
J gene: TRBJ2-1

CDR3 DNA: TGTGCCAGCAGCAAAGAAAAGCGGGAGTATCGGGAGCTGTTTTTT
CDR3 protein: CASSKEKREYRELFF
clone size: -
V gene: TRBV21-1
D gene: -
J gene: TRBJ2-2

CDR3 DNA: TGTGCCAGTAGTATAGCTAGGGACTCCTACGAGCAGTACTTC
CDR3 protein: CASSIARDSYEQYF
clone size: -
V gene: TRBV19
D gene: -
J gene: TRBJ2-7

CDR3 DNA: TGTGCCAGCACCGTAGTGGGGAGACCGACAGATACGCAGTATTTT
CDR3 protein: CASTVVGRPTDTQYF
clone size: -
V gene: TRBV12-3/TRBV12-4
D gene: -
J gene: TRBJ2-3

CDR3 DNA: TGCGCCAGCAGCCCGGAGGGCGGGGGGTCCACAGATACGCAGTATTTT
CDR3 protein: CASSPEGGGSTDTQYF
clone size: few
V gene: TRBV5-1
D gene: TRBD2
J gene: TRBJ2-3

CDR3 DNA: TGTGCCAGCAGTGTTAAGATCACCGGGACATACACCTACGAGCAGTACTTC
CDR3 protein: CASSVKITGTYTYEQYF
clone size: few
V gene: TRBV6-1
D gene: -
J gene: TRBJ2-7

CDR3 DNA: TGTGCCAGCAGTCCTTTCAGGGGAGCTGGAAACACCATATATTTT
CDR3 protein: CASSPFRGAGNTIYF
clone size: -
V gene: TRBV12-3/TRBV12-4
D gene: -
J gene: TRBJ1-3

CDR3 DNA: TGTGCCAGCAGCCCAGGGACAGGGTCCACTAATGAAAAACTGTTTTTT
CDR3 protein: CASSPGTGSTNEKLFF
clone size: -
V gene: TRBV7-9
D gene: TRBD1
J gene: TRBJ1-4

CDR3 DNA: TGTGCCAGCAGCCCTTCGTTGGGGAGCTCCTACGAGCAGTACTTC
CDR3 protein: CASSPSLGSSYEQYF
clone size: many
V gene: TRBV7-6
D gene: -
J gene: TRBJ2-7

CDR3 DNA: TGTGCCAGCAGCTTAGAGGCTTTAGGGAAGGGGGGTCCCACTGAAGCTTTCTTT
CDR3 protein: CASSLEALGKGGPTEAFF
clone size: -
V gene: TRBV7-9
D gene: -
J gene: TRBJ1-1

CDR3 DNA: TGTGCCAGCAGCCCTGCGGTAGGAGGAGGGGCCAAAGAGACCCAGTACTTC
CDR3 protein: CASSPAVGGGAKETQYF
clone size: few
V gene: TRBV7-9
D gene: -
J gene: TRBJ2-5

CDR3 DNA: TGTGCCAGCAATTTAAACGCTAACTATGGCTACACCTTC
CDR3 protein: CASNLNANYGYTF
clone size: many
V gene: TRBV6-2/TRBV6-3
D gene: -
J gene: TRBJ1-2

CDR3 DNA: TGCGCCGGCAGCTTCGGCAGGCCCGATGGCTACACCTTC
CDR3 protein: CAGSFGRPDGYTF
clone size: few
V gene: TRBV5-1
D gene: -
J gene: TRBJ1-2

CDR3 DNA: TGTGCTAGTGATTTGGTGAATAGACTAGCGGGAGGGGTTTCAGATACGCAGTATTTT
CDR3 protein: CASDLVNRLAGGVSDTQYF
clone size: -
V gene: TRBV12-5
D gene: TRBD2
J gene: TRBJ2-3

CDR3 DNA: TGTGCCAGCAGTCGCACCCGGGACCTTCAGCCCCAGCATTTT
CDR3 protein: CASSRTRDLQPQHF
clone size: -
V gene: TRBV12-3/TRBV12-4
D gene: -
J gene: TRBJ1-5

CDR3 DNA: TGCGCCAGCAGCTTGGGACCGGGAGTCGCCTACAATGAGCAGTTCTTC
CDR3 protein: CASSLGPGVAYNEQFF
clone size: many
V gene: TRBV5-1
D gene: -
J gene: TRBJ2-1

CDR3 DNA: TGTGCCAGCAGCTTAAGAGGTCAGGGGGACCATGGCTACACCTTC
CDR3 protein: CASSLRGQGDHGYTF
clone size: few
V gene: TRBV7-9
D gene: TRBD1
J gene: TRBJ1-2

CDR3 DNA: TGTGCCACCAGTGACGCGACACAGAACACTGAAGCTTTCTTT
CDR3 protein: CATSDATQNTEAFF
clone size: -
V gene: TRBV24-1
D gene: -
J gene: TRBJ1-1

CDR3 DNA: TGTGCCAGCAGCTTAGGTTACCGGGACGGCTACGAGCAGTACTTC
CDR3 protein: CASSLGYRDGYEQYF
clone size: many
V gene: TRBV7-2
D gene: -
J gene: TRBJ2-7

CDR3 DNA: TGCGCCAGCAGACGGGTCGGAAGCTCCTACGAGCAGTACTTC
CDR3 protein: CASRRVGSSYEQYF
clone size: few
V gene: TRBV10-2
D gene: -
J gene: TRBJ2-7

CDR3 DNA: TGCGCCAGCAGCGAGGGCCCTTCCCTCCGGGACGAGCAGTTCTTC
CDR3 protein: CASSEGPSLRDEQFF
clone size: many
V gene: TRBV5-1
D gene: -
J gene: TRBJ2-1

CDR3 DNA: TGTGCCAGCAGGGAAAGACAGGGGGGAGAGACCCAGTACTTC
CDR3 protein: CASRERQGGETQYF
clone size: few
V gene: TRBV6-6
D gene: TRBD1
J gene: TRBJ2-5

CDR3 DNA: TGTGCTAGTGGTTTGGTACGTCGGGACCGCCTCCGGTTGGACTATGGCTACACCTTC
CDR3 protein: CASGLVRRDRLRLDYGYTF
clone size: few
V gene: TRBV12-5
D gene: -
J gene: TRBJ1-2

CDR3 DNA: TGTGCCAGCAGTCAAATGATTGCATCCTACAATGAGCAGTTCTTC
CDR3 protein: CASSQMIASYNEQFF
clone size: few
V gene: TRBV7-2
D gene: -
J gene: TRBJ2-1

CDR3 DNA: TGCAGCGTTGAAGACACGGGACTAGCGGGAAACACCGGGGAGCTGTTTTTT
CDR3 protein: CSVEDTGLAGNTGELFF
clone size: -
V gene: TRBV29-1
D gene: TRBD2
J gene: TRBJ2-2

CDR3 DNA: TGTGCCAGCAGCTTGGGGGACAGAGCTAGCACAGATACGCAGTATTTT
CDR3 protein: CASSLGDRASTDTQYF
clone size: few
V gene: TRBV7-9
D gene: TRBD1
J gene: TRBJ2-3

CDR3 DNA: TGCAGTGCCCCGGGACAGAAAACATACAATGAGCAGTACTTC
CDR3 protein: CSAPGQKTYNEQYF
clone size: -
V gene: TRBV20-1
D gene: TRBD1
J gene: TRBJ2-7

CDR3 DNA: TGCGCCAGCAGCTCAGCGACAGGGGCTAACACCGGGGAGCGGTTTTTT
CDR3 protein: CASSSATGANTGERFF
clone size: -
V gene: TRBV5-1
D gene: TRBD1
J gene: TRBJ2-2

CDR3 DNA: TGCAGTGCTAGCCCGGGCGTGGAGCAGTTCTTC
CDR3 protein: CSASPGVEQFF
clone size: few
V gene: TRBV20-1
D gene: -
J gene: TRBJ2-1

CDR3 DNA: TGTGCCAGCAGCTCAAATAGGAACACCTACAATGAGCAGTTCTTC
CDR3 protein: CASSSNRNTYNEQFF
clone size: many
V gene: TRBV7-2
D gene: -
J gene: TRBJ2-1

CDR3 DNA: TGTGCCAGCAGCTTAGAAGCGGGAACCGGGGAGCTGTTTTTT
CDR3 protein: CASSLEAGTGELFF
clone size: -
V gene: TRBV7-2
D gene: TRBD2
J gene: TRBJ2-2

CDR3 DNA: TGCAGTGCTACCGGGACAGGGGGCACAGATACGCAGTATTTT
CDR3 protein: CSATGTGGTDTQYF
clone size: few
V gene: TRBV20-1
D gene: TRBD1
J gene: TRBJ2-3

CDR3 DNA: TGTGCCAGCAGTCCCGAGGTCTATGGGGCCAACGTCCTGACTTTC
CDR3 protein: CASSPEVYGANVLTF
clone size: many
V gene: TRBV28
D gene: -
J gene: TRBJ2-6

CDR3 DNA: TGTGCCAGCAGCTCCGGACTAGCGGGAGATTTTAATGAGCAGTACTTC
CDR3 protein: CASSSGLAGDFNEQYF
clone size: -
V gene: TRBV7-2
D gene: TRBD2
J gene: TRBJ2-5

CDR3 DNA: TGCAGTGCTAGAGATACCGCCTGGATGGCGGGGGGGCAAGAGACCCAGTACTTC
CDR3 protein: CSARDTAWMAGGQETQYF
clone size: -
V gene: TRBV20-1
D gene: TRBD2
J gene: TRBJ2-5

CDR3 DNA: TGTGCCAGCAACTCTGGGGGGGACTATGAGCAGTTCTTC
CDR3 protein: CASNSGGDYEQFF
clone size: few
V gene: TRBV7-9
D gene: TRBD2
J gene: TRBJ2-1

CDR3 DNA: TGCGCCAGCAGCCAAATCGACAGGTATTCACCCCTCCACTTT
CDR3 protein: CASSQIDRYSPLHF
clone size: -
V gene: TRBV4-1
D gene: -
J gene: TRBJ1-6

CDR3 DNA: TGTGCCAGCAGCGTAGAGTCAGACACTGAAGCTTTCTTT
CDR3 protein: CASSVESDTEAFF
clone size: few
V gene: TRBV9
D gene: -
J gene: TRBJ1-1

CDR3 DNA: TGTGCCAGCAGCTTAAAAGTTTCAACAGGGCATTCCTACGGGCAGTACTTC
CDR3 protein: CASSLKVSTGHSYGQYF
clone size: few
V gene: TRBV7-9
D gene: -
J gene: TRBJ2-7

CDR3 DNA: TGTGCCAGCAGTGTGGACCAAAAACTGTTTTTT
CDR3 protein: CASSVDQKLFF
clone size: many
V gene: TRBV12-3/TRBV12-4
D gene: -
J gene: TRBJ1-4

CDR3 DNA: TGTGCCAGCAGCAATTACAGGGAAAACATTCAGTACTTC
CDR3 protein: CASSNYRENIQYF
clone size: few
V gene: TRBV7-9
D gene: -
J gene: TRBJ2-4

CDR3 DNA: TGCAGCGTGGATCCCGGGACCTACTATGGCTACACCTTC
CDR3 protein: CSVDPGTYYGYTF
clone size: few
V gene: TRBV29-1
D gene: -
J gene: TRBJ1-2

CDR3 DNA: TGTGCCAGCAGTGTCAACGGTGGCTACACCTTC
CDR3 protein: CASSVNGGYTF
clone size: few
V gene: TRBV2
D gene: -
J gene: TRBJ1-2

CDR3 DNA: TGCAGTGCTAGAAGCATGCAGGCCGAATACGAGCAGTACTTC
CDR3 protein: CSARSMQAEYEQYF
clone size: medium-sized
V gene: TRBV20-1
D gene: -
J gene: TRBJ2-7

CDR3 DNA: TGCAGCGTTGAAGGGGGCCGCTATGGGACGATCGGGTTCTTC
CDR3 protein: CSVEGGRYGTIGFF
clone size: -
V gene: TRBV29-1
D gene: -
J gene: TRBJ2-1

CDR3 DNA: TGTGCCAGCAGCCAGGGGATCCTCAGGGACCAAGAGACCCAGTACTTC
CDR3 protein: CASSQGILRDQETQYF
clone size: -
V gene: TRBV3-1
D gene: -
J gene: TRBJ2-5

CDR3 DNA: TGTGCCACCAGGGGTGAGGGCAATCAGCCCCAGCATTTT
CDR3 protein: CATRGEGNQPQHF
clone size: -
V gene: TRBV24-1
D gene: -
J gene: TRBJ1-5

CDR3 DNA: TGTGCCAGCAGTAGCTCTAGCGGGGCCTTTCTGAACACCGGGGAGCTGTTTTTT
CDR3 protein: CASSSSSGAFLNTGELFF
clone size: -
V gene: TRBV6-1
D gene: TRBD2
J gene: TRBJ2-2

CDR3 DNA: TGCAGCGTTGAAGATAGTTTAGGGATCCACGAGTGGTCCTACAATGAGCAGTTCTTC
CDR3 protein: CSVEDSLGIHEWSYNEQFF
clone size: -
V gene: TRBV29-1
D gene: -
J gene: TRBJ2-1

CDR3 DNA: TGTGCCAGCGCAAGAAGAGAGACCCAGTACTTC
CDR3 protein: CASARRETQYF
clone size: many
V gene: TRBV12-3/TRBV12-4
D gene: -
J gene: TRBJ2-5

CDR3 DNA: TGTGCCACCAGCAGAGATCAGGACCGCACAGATACGCAGTATTTT
CDR3 protein: CATSRDQDRTDTQYF
clone size: few
V gene: TRBV15
D gene: -
J gene: TRBJ2-3

CDR3 DNA: TGTGCCAGCAGCCGCAGACAGGGCCTGACCGGCTATGGCTACACCTTC
CDR3 protein: CASSRRQGLTGYGYTF
clone size: -
V gene: TRBV14
D gene: TRBD1
J gene: TRBJ1-2

CDR3 DNA: TGTGCCAGCAGCTTAGCACACTCCCGGTCCTACGAGCAGTACTTC
CDR3 protein: CASSLAHSRSYEQYF
clone size: many
V gene: TRBV7-2
D gene: -
J gene: TRBJ2-7

CDR3 DNA: TGCGCCAGCAGCTTGGCCGGAATGGTAGCCGGGGCCAACGTCCTGACTTTC
CDR3 protein: CASSLAGMVAGANVLTF
clone size: -
V gene: TRBV5-1
D gene: -
J gene: TRBJ2-6

CDR3 DNA: TGTGCCAGCAGTTATGGGACAGCCTATGGGACCCAGTACTTC
CDR3 protein: CASSYGTAYGTQYF
clone size: few
V gene: TRBV6-6
D gene: TRBD1
J gene: TRBJ2-5

CDR3 DNA: TGTGCCACCAGTGTCGGAGCGGGGCGTACGGAGACCCAGTACTTC
CDR3 protein: CATSVGAGRTETQYF
clone size: many
V gene: TRBV24-1
D gene: TRBD2
J gene: TRBJ2-5

CDR3 DNA: TGTGCCAGCAGCAAAGCCTCTGGGGCCAACGTCCTGACTTTC
CDR3 protein: CASSKASGANVLTF
clone size: many
V gene: TRBV6-2/TRBV6-3
D gene: -
J gene: TRBJ2-6

CDR3 DNA: TGTGCCAGTTTTTGGGCAGCGGACGAGCAGTACTTC
CDR3 protein: CASFWAADEQYF
clone size: few
V gene: TRBV27
D gene: -
J gene: TRBJ2-7